This TCR beta chain was sequenced in a study of prognosis after radiotherapy for stage I lung cancer. Across the whole study: Newly diagnosed primary stage I lung tumors were found in fourteen patients, while oligometastatic NSCLC after surgical resection of the primary tumor was found in several. Medical inoperability applied to all of the non-small cell lung cancer patients. General study results and limits: The study found lower Shannon entropy after stereotactic body radiation therapy in patients who developed distant metastases.

Genomic DNA provided the template from which TCR beta CDR3 was amplified by two-round multiplex PCR. Each TRBV and TRBJ gene had its own primer in the first PCR round. TCRdb reprocessed the multiplex PCR reads with MiXCR, giving one entry per CDR3 protein. The table shows roughly 14,000 distinct CDR3 sequences, with around 29% occurring only once. This clonotype was counted at least ten times. Its antigen remains unknown. V lost 5 bases, J lost 0 bases, and 11 bases lay in between. The CDR3 extends over 14 amino acids. The germline gives CDR1 DFQATT, CDR2 SNEGSKA (reference sequence). This chain uses TRBV20-1 with TRBJ1-5, with D perhaps matching TRBD1 (5 bases). The receptor comes from a donor at least 50 years old with non-small cell lung cancer. Sequences were derived from PBMCs, sampled before or after stereotactic body radiation therapy (not recorded which). The CDR3 coding sequence is TGCAGTGCTCCGAGAGGGGCTAGCAATCAGCCCCAGCATTTT. This encodes CSAPRGASNQPQHF.